A single sample gave rise to the 5 T cell receptor beta chains below, sequenced in a study of blood T cell repertoires in COVID-19. The protocol was immunoSEQ multiplex PCR, while the TCRdb copy is restricted to in-frame clones and leaves out a portion. Counted here are a few hundred thousand clones, approximately 83% occurring once; the ten biggest clones make up just under 7.5%. Sequenced material: peripheral blood. These receptors came from a woman aged 45 to 65 with acute or convalescent COVID-19.

With respect to this clone: Sequence at one end of the junction differs from germline and may be a read error. The gene calls are TRBV28 and TRBJ2-4; possible D gene TRBD2, 5 bases. CDR1 is MDHEN, CDR2 SYDVKM, per germline. This CDR3 is 14 amino acids long. CDR3 in amino acids: CTSKNGLAKNIQYF. The CDR3 nucleotides are TGTACCAGCAAAAACGGACTAGCCAAAAACATTCAGTACTTC.

The gene calls are TRBV29-1 and TRBJ2-2, with a tentative D call TRBD1 (6 bases). V was trimmed by 4 bases and J by 0 bases, leaving 12 bases between them. The CDR3 sequence is 15 residues long. The V gene's germline CDR1 is SQVTM and CDR2 ANQGSEA. In nucleotides, the CDR3 is TGCAGCGTTGGGTTGGGGGCAACGAACACCGGGGAGCTGTTTTTT. Its translation: CSVGLGATNTGELFF.

The chain links TRBV30 to TRBJ2-5, with a possible D match to TRBD1 (5 bases). The germline gives CDR1 GTSNPN, CDR2 SVGIG (reference sequence). This CDR3 has 12 amino acids. The V end was cut by 2 bases, the J end by 5 bases, with 9 bases between. The DNA for the CDR3 is TGTGCCTGGAGTCCAGGGCGGGAGACCCAGTACTTC. This encodes CAWSPGRETQYF.

The gene calls are TRBV7-9 and TRBJ1-1, with 11 bases lining up with TRBD1. Germline CDR1 SEHNR, CDR2 FQNEAQ (reference sequence). V lost 7 bases to trimming and J lost 1 base; unmatched junction nucleotides: 8. This CDR3 is built from 16 residues. The CDR3 loop is CASTQDRGLRNTEAFF. CDR3 DNA sequence: TGTGCCAGCACACAGGACAGGGGGCTCCGGAACACTGAAGCTTTCTTT.

This clone occurred a few times. The same CDR3 also results from other DNA sequences found in this sample. The chain uses TRBV7-9 and TRBJ1-5; D not resolved. V lost 2 bases to trimming and J lost 5 bases, with 7 bases between them. The CDR3 covers 13 residues. Germline assignment: CDR1 SEHNR and CDR2 FQNEAQ (reference sequence). The CDR3 here is CASSLTGDQPQHF. The CDR3 DNA reads as TGTGCCAGCAGCTTAACCGGGGATCAGCCCCAGCATTTT.